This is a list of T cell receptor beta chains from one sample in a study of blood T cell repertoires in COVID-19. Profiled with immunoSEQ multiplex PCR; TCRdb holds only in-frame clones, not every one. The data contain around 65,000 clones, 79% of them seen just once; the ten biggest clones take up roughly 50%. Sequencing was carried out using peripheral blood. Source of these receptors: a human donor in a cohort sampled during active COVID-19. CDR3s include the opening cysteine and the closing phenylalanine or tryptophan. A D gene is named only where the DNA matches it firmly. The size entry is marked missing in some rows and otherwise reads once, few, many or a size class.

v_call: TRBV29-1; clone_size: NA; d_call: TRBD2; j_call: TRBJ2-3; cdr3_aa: CSVRSGGTDTQYF; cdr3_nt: TGCAGCGTTCGGAGCGGGGGAACAGATACGCAGTATTTT
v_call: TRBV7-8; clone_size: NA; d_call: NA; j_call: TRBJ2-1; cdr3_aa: CASSLGPGGLYNEQFF; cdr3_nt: TGTGCCAGCAGCTTAGGTCCCGGGGGTCTCTACAATGAGCAGTTCTTC
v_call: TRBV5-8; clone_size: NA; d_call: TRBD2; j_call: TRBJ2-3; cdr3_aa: CASSQSGGADTQYF; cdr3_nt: TGTGCCAGCAGCCAGAGCGGGGGGGCGGATACGCAGTATTTT
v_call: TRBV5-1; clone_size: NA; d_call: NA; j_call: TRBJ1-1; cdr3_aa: CASSQKRGGDTEAFF; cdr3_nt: TGCGCCAGCAGCCAAAAAAGAGGGGGTGACACTGAAGCTTTCTTT
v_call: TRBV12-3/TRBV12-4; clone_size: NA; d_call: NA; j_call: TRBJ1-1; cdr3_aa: CASTWGQNTEAFF; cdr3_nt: TGTGCCAGCACCTGGGGACAGAACACTGAAGCTTTCTTT
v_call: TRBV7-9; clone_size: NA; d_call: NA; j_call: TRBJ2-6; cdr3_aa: CASSPRTAGTSGANVLTF; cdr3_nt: TGTGCCAGCAGCCCCCGGACGGCGGGCACCTCTGGGGCCAACGTCCTGACTTTC
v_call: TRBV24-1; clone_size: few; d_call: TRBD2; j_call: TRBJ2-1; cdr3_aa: CATSDALAGSQGNEQFF; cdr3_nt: TGTGCCACCAGTGACGCGTTAGCGGGAAGTCAGGGCAATGAGCAGTTCTTC
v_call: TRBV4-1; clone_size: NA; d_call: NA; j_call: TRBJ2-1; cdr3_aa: CASSQEPGRSDNEQFF; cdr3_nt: TGCGCCAGCAGCCAAGAGCCAGGGCGGTCGGACAATGAGCAGTTCTTC
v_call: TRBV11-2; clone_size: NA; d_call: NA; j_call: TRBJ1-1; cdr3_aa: CASSQNSGTFF; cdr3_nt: TGTGCCAGCAGCCAAAATTCAGGGACTTTCTTT
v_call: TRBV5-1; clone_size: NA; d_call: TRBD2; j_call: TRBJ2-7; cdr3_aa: CASSPLTSGSTYEQYF; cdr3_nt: TGCGCCAGCAGCCCCCTTACTAGCGGGAGTACCTACGAGCAGTACTTC
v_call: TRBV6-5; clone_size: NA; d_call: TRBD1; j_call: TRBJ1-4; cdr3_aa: CASSPGGTNEKLFF; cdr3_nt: TGTGCCAGCAGTCCAGGGGGCACTAATGAAAAACTGTTTTTT
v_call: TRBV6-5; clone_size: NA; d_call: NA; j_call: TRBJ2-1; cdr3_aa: CASSSWKGNNEQFF; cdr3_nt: TGTGCCAGCAGTTCCTGGAAGGGGAACAATGAGCAGTTCTTC
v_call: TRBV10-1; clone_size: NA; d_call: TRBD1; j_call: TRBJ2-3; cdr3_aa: CASTGTASTDTQYF; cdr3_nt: TGCGCCAGCACCGGGACAGCAAGCACAGATACGCAGTATTTT
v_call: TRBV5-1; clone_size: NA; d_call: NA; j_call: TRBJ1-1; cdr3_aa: CASSLDRYTEAFF; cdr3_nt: TGCGCCAGCAGCTTGGACAGGTACACTGAAGCTTTCTTT
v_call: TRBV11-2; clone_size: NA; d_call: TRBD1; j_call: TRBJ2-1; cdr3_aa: CASSPYRQGSYNEQFF; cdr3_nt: TGTGCCAGCAGCCCATACCGACAGGGTTCCTACAATGAGCAGTTCTTC
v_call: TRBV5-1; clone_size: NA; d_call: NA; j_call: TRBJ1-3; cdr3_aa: CASSSGGGLVAGNTIYF; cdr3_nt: TGCGCCAGCAGCTCCGGGGGGGGGCTCGTAGCTGGAAACACCATATATTTT
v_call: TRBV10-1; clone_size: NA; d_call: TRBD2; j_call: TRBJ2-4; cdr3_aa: CASDSEAGLFAKNIQYF; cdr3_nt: TGCGCCAGTGACTCCGAAGCGGGGCTTTTTGCCAAAAACATTCAGTACTTC
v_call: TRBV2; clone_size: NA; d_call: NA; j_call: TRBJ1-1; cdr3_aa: CASRPRQMNTEAFF; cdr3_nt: TGTGCCAGCAGGCCGCGACAAATGAACACTGAAGCTTTCTTT
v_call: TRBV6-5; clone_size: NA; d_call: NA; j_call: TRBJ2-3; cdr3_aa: CASSLRGSTQYF; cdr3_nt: TGTGCCAGCAGTCTCCGGGGATCCACGCAGTATTTT
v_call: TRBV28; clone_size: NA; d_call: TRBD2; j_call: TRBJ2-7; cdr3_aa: CASSLLAGGRSSYEQYF; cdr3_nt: TGTGCCAGCAGTTTACTAGCGGGGGGCCGTAGCTCCTACGAGCAGTACTTC
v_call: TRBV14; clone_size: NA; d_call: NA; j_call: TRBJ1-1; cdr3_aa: CASSPRLAGDAFF; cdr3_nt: TGTGCCAGCAGCCCCCGTCTAGCGGGCGACGCTTTCTTT
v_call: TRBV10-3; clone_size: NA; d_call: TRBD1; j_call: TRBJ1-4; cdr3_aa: CAIRQKGAENEKLFF; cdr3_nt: TGTGCCATCAGGCAGAAGGGGGCGGAAAATGAAAAACTGTTTTTT
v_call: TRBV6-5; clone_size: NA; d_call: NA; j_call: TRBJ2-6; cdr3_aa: CASKEGAGANVLTF; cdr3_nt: TGTGCCAGCAAAGAGGGGGCTGGGGCCAACGTCCTGACTTTC
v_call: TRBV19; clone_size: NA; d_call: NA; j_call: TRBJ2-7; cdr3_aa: CASSVPGHYEQYF; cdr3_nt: TGTGCCAGTAGTGTGCCGGGACACTACGAGCAGTACTTC
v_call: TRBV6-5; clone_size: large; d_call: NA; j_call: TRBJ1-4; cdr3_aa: CASRTTDSGGEKLFF; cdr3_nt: TGTGCCAGCAGGACGACCGACTCGGGCGGGGAAAAACTGTTTTTT
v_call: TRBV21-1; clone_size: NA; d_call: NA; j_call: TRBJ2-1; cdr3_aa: CASSTPGQSYNEQFF; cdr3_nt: TGTGCCAGCAGCACTCCGGGACAGAGCTACAATGAGCAGTTCTTC
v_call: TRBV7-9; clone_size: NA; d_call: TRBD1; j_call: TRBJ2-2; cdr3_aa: CASRSTGGFGELFF; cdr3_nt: TGTGCCAGCAGATCCACAGGGGGCTTCGGGGAGCTGTTTTTT
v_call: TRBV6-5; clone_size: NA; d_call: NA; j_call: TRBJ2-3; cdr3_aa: CASSFLEGDTQYF; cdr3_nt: TGTGCCAGCAGTTTCTTAGAGGGAGATACGCAGTATTTT
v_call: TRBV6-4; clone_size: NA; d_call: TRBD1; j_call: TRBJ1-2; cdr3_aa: CASSGPPPGQVSSNYGYTF; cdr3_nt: TGTGCCAGCAGTGGGCCCCCCCCGGGACAGGTTTCTTCTAACTATGGCTACACCTTC
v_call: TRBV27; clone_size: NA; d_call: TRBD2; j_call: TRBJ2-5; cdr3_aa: CASSLGGQVGRGTQYF; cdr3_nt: TGTGCCAGCAGTTTAGGCGGTCAGGTCGGGAGGGGGACCCAGTACTTC
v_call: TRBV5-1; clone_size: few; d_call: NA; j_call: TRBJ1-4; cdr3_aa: CASSLGATATNEKLFF; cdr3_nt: TGCGCCAGCAGCTTGGGAGCGACTGCAACTAATGAAAAACTGTTTTTT
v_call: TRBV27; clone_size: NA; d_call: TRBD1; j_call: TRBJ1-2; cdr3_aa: CASIHYPPRQGGGYGYTF; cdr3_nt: TGTGCCAGCATCCATTACCCTCCCCGACAGGGGGGAGGCTATGGCTACACCTTC
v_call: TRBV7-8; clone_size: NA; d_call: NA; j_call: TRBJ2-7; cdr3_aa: CASSPYYEQYF; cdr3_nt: TGTGCCAGCAGCCCTTACTACGAGCAGTACTTC
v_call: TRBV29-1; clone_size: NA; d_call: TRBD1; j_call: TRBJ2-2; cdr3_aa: CSVDRDGNTGELFF; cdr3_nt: TGCAGCGTGGACAGGGATGGAAACACCGGGGAGCTGTTTTTT
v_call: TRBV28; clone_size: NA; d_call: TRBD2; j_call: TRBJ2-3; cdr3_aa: CASSLLGSAGDTDTQYF; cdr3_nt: TGTGCCAGCAGTTTACTGGGTTCAGCGGGAGACACAGATACGCAGTATTTT
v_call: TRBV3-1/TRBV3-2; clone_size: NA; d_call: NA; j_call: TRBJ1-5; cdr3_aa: CASSLGGYGNQPQHF; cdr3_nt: TGTGCCAGCAGCCTGGGGGGGTATGGCAATCAGCCCCAGCATTTT
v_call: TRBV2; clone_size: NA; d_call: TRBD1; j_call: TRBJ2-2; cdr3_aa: CASIQQGAVNTGELFF; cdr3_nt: TGTGCCAGCATCCAGCAGGGGGCAGTGAACACCGGGGAGCTGTTTTTT